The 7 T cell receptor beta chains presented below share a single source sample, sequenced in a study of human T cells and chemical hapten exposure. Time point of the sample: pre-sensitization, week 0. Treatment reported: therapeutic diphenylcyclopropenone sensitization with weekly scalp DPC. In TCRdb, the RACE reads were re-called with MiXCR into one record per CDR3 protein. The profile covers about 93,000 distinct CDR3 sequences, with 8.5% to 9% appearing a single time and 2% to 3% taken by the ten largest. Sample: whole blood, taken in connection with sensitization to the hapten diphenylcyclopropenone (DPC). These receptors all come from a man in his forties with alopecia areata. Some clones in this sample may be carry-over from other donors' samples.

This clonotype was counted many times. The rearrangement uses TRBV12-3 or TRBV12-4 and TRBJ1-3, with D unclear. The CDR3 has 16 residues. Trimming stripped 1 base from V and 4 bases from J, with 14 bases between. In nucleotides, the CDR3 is TGTGCCAGCAGTTTAGGGCAAGTGAGGGTAGGAAACACCATATATTTT. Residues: CASSLGQVRVGNTIYF.

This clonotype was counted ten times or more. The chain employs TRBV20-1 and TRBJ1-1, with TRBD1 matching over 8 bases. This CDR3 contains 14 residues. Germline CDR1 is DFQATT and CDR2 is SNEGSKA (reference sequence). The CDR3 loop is CRAQLTGGNTEAFF. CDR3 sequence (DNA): TGCAGGGCGCAATTAACAGGGGGTAACACTGAAGCTTTCTTT.

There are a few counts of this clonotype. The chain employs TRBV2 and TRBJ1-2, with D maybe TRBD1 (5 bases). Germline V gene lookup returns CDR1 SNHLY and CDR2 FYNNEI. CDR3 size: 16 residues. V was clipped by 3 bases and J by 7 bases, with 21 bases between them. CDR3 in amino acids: CASSEDLGVAGSGYTF. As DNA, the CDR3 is TGTGCCAGCAGTGAGGATTTGGGGGTAGCTGGGAGTGGCTACACCTTC.

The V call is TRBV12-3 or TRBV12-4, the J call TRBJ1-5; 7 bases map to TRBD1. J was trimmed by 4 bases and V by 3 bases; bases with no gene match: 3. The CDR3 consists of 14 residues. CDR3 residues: CASSLGQPNQPQHF. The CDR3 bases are TGTGCCAGCAGTTTGGGACAGCCTAATCAGCCCCAGCATTTT.

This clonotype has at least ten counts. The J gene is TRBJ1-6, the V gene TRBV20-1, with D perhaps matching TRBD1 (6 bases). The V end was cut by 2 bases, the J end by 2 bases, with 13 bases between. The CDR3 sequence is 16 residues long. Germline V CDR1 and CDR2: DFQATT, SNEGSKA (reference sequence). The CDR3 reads CSARNRVSTYNSPLHF. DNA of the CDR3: TGCAGTGCTAGAAACAGGGTTAGCACCTATAATTCACCCCTCCACTTT.

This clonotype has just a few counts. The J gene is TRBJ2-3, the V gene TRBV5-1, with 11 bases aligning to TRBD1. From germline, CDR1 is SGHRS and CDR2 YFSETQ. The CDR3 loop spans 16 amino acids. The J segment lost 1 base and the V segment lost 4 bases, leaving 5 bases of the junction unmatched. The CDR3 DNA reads TGCGCCAGCAGCCCGGGGACAGGGGGACGCACAGATACGCAGTATTTT. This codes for CASSPGTGGRTDTQYF. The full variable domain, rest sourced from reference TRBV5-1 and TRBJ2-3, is KAGVTQTPRYLIKTRGQQVTLSCSPISGHRSVSWYQQTPGQGLQFLFEYFSETQRNKGNFPGRFSGRQFSNSRSEMNVSTLELGDSALYLCASSPGTGGRTDTQYFGPGTRLTVL.

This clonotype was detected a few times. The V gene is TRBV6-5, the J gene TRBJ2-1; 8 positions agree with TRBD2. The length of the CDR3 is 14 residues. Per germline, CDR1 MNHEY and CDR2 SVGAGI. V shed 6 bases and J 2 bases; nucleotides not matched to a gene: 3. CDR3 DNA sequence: TGTGCCAGCAGGGAAGCGGGAGCCTACAATGAGCAGTTCTTC. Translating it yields CASREAGAYNEQFF.